The 27 T cell receptor beta chains below were found in one sample sequenced in a study of T cell changes during pregnancy in multiple sclerosis. Some clones are missing from TCRdb's copy, which holds only in-frame ones; the method was immunoSEQ multiplex PCR. The repertoire holds roughly 80,000 clones, 92% seen once, with over 1.1% in the top ten. The sample consisted of peripheral blood, taken before pregnancy. These receptors all stem from a female donor with multiple sclerosis, enrolled in a pregnancy study.

The chain carries TRBV30 and TRBJ1-2, with 7 bases that match TRBD1. Germline CDR1 is GTSNPN and CDR2 is SVGIG (reference sequence). After removal of 1 base from V and 5 bases from J, the junction contained 4 bases not matched to a gene. The CDR3 spans 13 residues. The CDR3 loop is CAWSDRGPYGYTF. The CDR3 DNA sequence: TGTGCCTGGAGTGACAGGGGACCGTATGGCTACACCTTC.

This chain uses TRBV7-2 with TRBJ1-1, with D maybe TRBD1 (6 bases). Trimming took off 2 bases at V and 1 base at J, with 11 bases between the two ends. The germline V gene has CDR1 SGHTA and CDR2 FQGNSA. The CDR3 is 15 amino acids. The CDR3, as DNA: TGTGCCAGCAGCTTACAAGGGGGTACGAACACTGAAGCTTTCTTT. Translation gives CASSLQGGTNTEAFF.

The rearrangement joins TRBV2 to TRBJ2-7; D might be TRBD2 (5 bases). CDR1 and CDR2 from the germline V gene are SNHLY and FYNNEI. This CDR3 contains 13 residues. Trimming pared 2 bases from V and 7 bases from J, leaving 12 bases between. CDR3 region: CASSEPDSLEQYF. As DNA, the CDR3 is TGTGCCAGCAGTGAACCGGACTCCTTAGAGCAGTACTTC.

The V call is TRBV27, the J call TRBJ2-5; no clear D. The CDR3 contains 14 residues. Between the trimmed V and J ends, which lost 1 base and 1 base, there was a span of 7 bases. Germline V gives CDR1 MNHEY, CDR2 SMNVEV (reference sequence). CDR3 amino acids: CASSLYGSQETQYF. The CDR3 DNA reads as TGTGCCAGCAGTTTATACGGGTCCCAAGAGACCCAGTACTTC.

V gene TRBV5-1 combines with J gene TRBJ1-6; unclear D gene. There are 14 residues in the CDR3. Germline assignment: CDR1 SGHRS and CDR2 YFSETQ. The V end lost 0 bases, the J end lost 5 bases, and 6 bases lay between the germline ends. CDR3 DNA: TGCGCCAGCAGCTTGGGTCAGGATAATTCACCCCTCCACTTT. This codes for CASSLGQDNSPLHF.

The chain uses TRBV18 and TRBJ2-5; the D gene is possibly TRBD1 (7 bases). Looked up from germline, CDR1 is KGHSH and CDR2 is LQKENI. The ends were cut back, 3 bases at V and 7 bases at J, with 21 bases in the middle. This CDR3 is 16 amino acids long. The CDR3 sequence is CASSPQGGRDVSTQYF. DNA for the CDR3: TGTGCCAGCTCACCTCAGGGGGGACGCGACGTATCGACCCAGTACTTC.

CDR3 residues: CASSQGPTGIGNTIYF. DNA for the CDR3: TGCGCCAGCAGCCAAGGCCCCACAGGGATCGGAAACACCATATATTTT. The V and J genes are TRBV4-1 and TRBJ1-3, with D possibly TRBD1 on 6 matching bases. V was shortened by 1 base and J by 4 bases, with 14 bases between the two germline ends. Germline CDR1 and CDR2: MGHRA and YSYEKL. This CDR3 has 16 amino acids.

The CDR3 sequence is CASSYSGGPGELFF. Here the CDR3 DNA reads TGTGCCAGCAGTTACTCGGGAGGGCCCGGGGAGCTGTTTTTT. V gene TRBV6-5 combines with J gene TRBJ2-2, with 7 bases identical to TRBD2. Germline V gene lookup returns CDR1 MNHEY and CDR2 SVGAGI. The V and J ends lost 0 bases and 6 bases, in that order; junction bases with no gene match: 1. This CDR3 spans 14 amino acids.

This clone appeared once. The chain couples TRBV9 to TRBJ2-5, with 10 bases that match TRBD2. The CDR3 runs to 15 residues. From germline, CDR1 is SGDLS and CDR2 YYNGEE. With 2 bases clipped from V and 5 bases from J, the junction kept 6 bases outside the gene matches. CDR3 bases: TGTGCCAGCAGCGTTGAGCGGGGGGGCGGGGAGACCCAGTACTTC. It codes for CASSVERGGGETQYF.

CDR3 residues: CASSPGQGGGYTF. CDR3 DNA sequence: TGCGCCAGCAGCCCCGGACAGGGGGGAGGCTACACCTTC. The gene calls are TRBV5-1 and TRBJ1-2; 10 bases are a match to TRBD1. This CDR3 has 13 residues. After removal of 4 bases from V and 8 bases from J, the junction contained 5 bases not matched to a gene. CDR1 and CDR2 (germline): SGHRS, YFSETQ.

The V gene is TRBV7-2, the J gene TRBJ1-2; D might be TRBD1 (5 bases). The ends were cut back, 0 bases at V and 2 bases at J, with 7 bases in the middle. The CDR3 contains 14 residues. CDR1 and CDR2 from the germline V gene are SGHTA and FQGNSA. The CDR3 loop is CASSLARGNYGYTF. DNA for the CDR3: TGTGCCAGCAGCTTAGCGCGGGGGAACTATGGCTACACCTTC.

V gene TRBV7-9 combines with J gene TRBJ2-7, with TRBD1 identical over 7 bases. This CDR3 is built from 14 residues. Germline assignment: CDR1 SEHNR and CDR2 FQNEAQ (reference sequence). Losses at the gene ends were 7 bases for V and 3 bases for J; bases not matched to a gene: 9. For the CDR3, the DNA is TGTGCCAGCACGTCGGGGACAGCCTTCTACGAGCAGTACTTC. This gives the protein CASTSGTAFYEQYF. The full variable domain, in which reference TRBV7-9 and TRBJ2-7 provide the parts outside the CDR3, is DTGVSQNPRHKITKRGQNVTFRCDPISEHNRLYWYRQTLGQGPEFLTYFQNEAQLEKSRLLSDRFSAERPKGSFSTLEIQRTEQGDSAMYLCASTSGTAFYEQYFGPGTRLTVT.

J is TRBJ2-1 and V is TRBV20-1; D gene unclear. The CDR3 contains 11 residues. With 4 bases removed from V and 4 bases from J, the gap between germline ends came to 5 bases. Germline loops: CDR1 DFQATT, CDR2 SNEGSKA (reference sequence). The CDR3 loop is CSANRYNEQFF. The CDR3 region has the DNA TGCAGTGCTAACAGATACAATGAGCAGTTCTTC.

The chain couples TRBV7-9 to TRBJ1-2; D might be TRBD1 (6 bases). V lost 6 bases, J lost 8 bases, and 16 bases lay in between. The CDR3 is made up of 13 amino acids. Germline CDR1 and CDR2: SEHNR and FQNEAQ (reference sequence). The CDR3 spells CASSISQGSGYTF. The CDR3 DNA sequence: TGTGCCAGCAGTATCTCACAGGGTTCCGGCTACACCTTC.

DNA of the CDR3: TGTGCCACCAGCAGAGGTGGGACAGGGGTTGCAGATACGCAGTATTTT. Amino acid sequence: CATSRGGTGVADTQYF. The J gene is TRBJ2-3, the V gene TRBV15; 10 bases align to TRBD1. CDR3 length: 16 amino acids. Germline CDR1 is LNHNV and CDR2 is YYDKDF (reference sequence). V lost 1 base to trimming and J lost 4 bases; unmatched junction nucleotides: 5.

The chain couples TRBV5-1 to TRBJ2-2; the D gene is possibly TRBD2 (5 bases). The CDR3 extends over 12 amino acids. Trimming left V 4 bases short and J 4 bases short, with 5 bases between. Per germline, CDR1 SGHRS and CDR2 YFSETQ. The CDR3 coding sequence is TGCGCCAGCAGCCGGGGCACCGGGGAGCTGTTTTTT. Translated, it gives CASSRGTGELFF.

CDR3 in DNA: TGTGCCAGACTCCGGGACAGGGGGGATGAGCAGTTCTTC. Amino acid sequence: CARLRDRGDEQFF. This chain links TRBV6-5 with TRBJ2-1; the match to TRBD1 covers 11 bases. Germline lookup yields CDR1 MNHEY and CDR2 SVGAGI. The trim removed 9 bases at V and 8 bases at J, leaving 6 bases unmatched. The CDR3 has 13 amino acids.

The genes are TRBV7-2 and TRBJ1-1, with a tentative D call TRBD1 (5 bases). Deletions cut 1 base from V and 0 bases from J, with 12 bases between. This CDR3 has 16 amino acids. Germline loops: CDR1 SGHTA, CDR2 FQGNSA. The CDR3 is CASSLVAQGLNTEAFF. CDR3 nucleotide sequence: TGTGCCAGCAGCTTAGTAGCCCAGGGCTTGAACACTGAAGCTTTCTTT. The full variable domain, rest sourced from reference TRBV7-2 and TRBJ1-1, is GAGVSQSPSNKVTEKGKDVELRCDPISGHTALYWYRQSLGQGLEFLIYFQGNSAPDKSGLPSDRFSAERTGGSVSTLTIQRTQQEDSAVYLCASSLVAQGLNTEAFFGQGTRLTVV.

The V and J genes are TRBV7-6 and TRBJ2-6, with a tentative D call TRBD1 (6 bases). Germline lookup yields CDR1 SGHVS and CDR2 FNYEAQ. CDR3 length: 16 amino acids. The V gene lost 5 bases and the J gene lost 4 bases, with 15 bases spanning the gap. The CDR3 protein is CASSAHTGSGANVLTF. For the CDR3, the DNA is TGTGCCAGCAGCGCACACACAGGGTCCGGGGCCAACGTCCTGACTTTC.

V is TRBV4-1 and J is TRBJ1-1, with D possibly matching TRBD1 (6 bases). The germline V gene has CDR1 MGHRA and CDR2 YSYEKL. There are 13 residues in the CDR3. V lost 0 bases and J lost 4, with 6 bases in between. CDR3 loop: CASSQEGGTEAFF. CDR3 nucleotide sequence: TGCGCCAGCAGCCAAGAAGGGGGCACTGAAGCTTTCTTT.

This rearrangement joins TRBV5-4 to TRBJ1-4; maybe TRBD1 (5 bases). The CDR3 extends over 14 amino acids. From germline, CDR1 is SGHNT and CDR2 YYREEE (reference sequence). Trimming cost V 1 base and J 4 bases, with 8 bases left between them. The CDR3 DNA sequence: TGTGCCAGCAGCTTGCAACAGGTTAATGAAAAACTGTTTTTT. Its protein product is CASSLQQVNEKLFF.

The CDR3 reads CASRTGGDQPQHF. For the CDR3, the DNA is TGTGCCAGTAGGACAGGGGGCGATCAGCCCCAGCATTTT. The gene calls are TRBV6-1 and TRBJ1-5, with TRBD1 matching 11 bases. The CDR3 sequence is 13 residues long. Germline V gives CDR1 MNHNS, CDR2 SASEGT. The junction had 3 bases not matched to a gene; V was cut back by 9 bases and J by 5 bases.

This rearrangement joins TRBV10-1 to TRBJ1-5, with 7 bases that match TRBD1. V gave up 7 bases and J gave up 2 bases; unmatched junction bases: 5. The CDR3 sequence is 14 residues long. Germline V gene sequence: CDR1 WNHNN, CDR2 SYGVQD (reference sequence). CDR3 bases: TGCGCCAGCATTATTCAGGGGGGCAATCAGCCCCAGCATTTT. Its protein product is CASIIQGGNQPQHF.

The rearrangement joins TRBV11-2 to TRBJ1-1, with D maybe TRBD1 (5 bases). The CDR3 extends over 15 amino acids. Germline V gene data show CDR1 as SGHAT and CDR2 as FQNNGV. Between the trimmed V and J ends, which lost 2 bases and 4 bases, there was a span of 14 bases. The DNA of the CDR3 is TGTGCCAGCAGCTTAATGGGGGGTGGAGTCACTGAAGCTTTCTTT. It translates to CASSLMGGGVTEAFF.

The sample holds a few counts of this clone. This chain uses TRBV5-1 with TRBJ1-1; possible D gene TRBD1, 6 bases. Germline lookup yields CDR1 SGHRS and CDR2 YFSETQ. V was pared by 1 base and J by 4 bases, with 11 bases between. The CDR3 loop spans 14 amino acids. CDR3 loop: CASSLRGYGTEAFF. DNA of the CDR3: TGCGCCAGCAGCTTGAGGGGGTACGGCACTGAAGCTTTCTTT.

The chain is built from TRBV7-2 and TRBJ1-2; D is perhaps TRBD1 (5 bases). The CDR3 is 14 amino acids. The ends were cut back, 5 bases at V and 4 bases at J, with 14 bases in the middle. Germline CDR1 is SGHTA and CDR2 is FQGNSA. This CDR3 is CASSLRGEFYGYTF. The DNA for the CDR3 is TGTGCCAGCAGCCTCCGGGGGGAGTTCTATGGCTACACCTTC.

This chain joins TRBV2 and TRBJ2-7; D is perhaps TRBD1 (5 bases). The CDR3 is 14 amino acids. In germline, CDR1 is SNHLY, CDR2 FYNNEI. Trimming stripped 6 bases from V and 0 bases from J, with 12 bases between. The DNA for the CDR3 is TGTGCCAGCAGGTCCGACAGTAGCTCCTACGAGCAGTACTTC. The encoded protein is CASRSDSSSYEQYF.